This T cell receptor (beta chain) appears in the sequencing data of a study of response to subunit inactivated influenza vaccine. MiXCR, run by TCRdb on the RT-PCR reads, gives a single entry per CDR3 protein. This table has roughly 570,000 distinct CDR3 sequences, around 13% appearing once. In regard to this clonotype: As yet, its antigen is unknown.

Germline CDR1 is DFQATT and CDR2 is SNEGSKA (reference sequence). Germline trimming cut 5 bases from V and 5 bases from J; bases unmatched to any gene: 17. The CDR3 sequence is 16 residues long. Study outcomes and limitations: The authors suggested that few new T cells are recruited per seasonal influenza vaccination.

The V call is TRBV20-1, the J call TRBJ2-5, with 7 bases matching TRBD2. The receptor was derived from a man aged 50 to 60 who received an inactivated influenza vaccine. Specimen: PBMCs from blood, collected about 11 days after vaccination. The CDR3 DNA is TGCAGTGCTCCCCTGGGAGCGGGGTCATCTAGGGAGACCCAGTACTTC. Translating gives CSAPLGAGSSRETQYF.